One T cell receptor beta chain is described in this entry. Its antigen is unidentified. PCR used 60 Vbeta primers and 13 Jbeta primers. Sequenced by immunoSEQ multiplex PCR; TCRdb stores in-frame clones only, minus some. This repertoire includes some 120,000 clones. This entry is derived from a study of cytomegalovirus exposure and HLA in healthy donors. Study summary: Membership in the Caucasian-associated ancestry cluster was found for around 85% of 398 genotyped donors.

V lost 5 bases to trimming and J lost 5 bases; unmatched junction nucleotides: 4. The CDR3 is made up of 13 amino acids. CDR1 and CDR2 (germline): SNHLY, FYNNEI. Findings and caveats of the study: For TCR beta chains, V- and J-gene trimming was later linked to a missense DCLRE1C variant. An analysis done earlier found most TCR beta V segments productive about 87% or about 30% of the time.

The sequenced sample was PBMCs. The V and J genes are TRBV2 and TRBJ1-2; 8 bases fit TRBD1. The receptor comes from an older woman in good health and CMV-seronegative. Written as DNA, the CDR3 is TGTGCCAGCAGTTTGGACAGGGAGTATGGCTACACCTTC. Translated: CASSLDREYGYTF. Filled out from reference TRBV2 and TRBJ1-2, the complete variable domain reads EPEVTQTPSHQVTQMGQEVILRCVPISNHLYFYWYRQILGQKVEFLVSFYNNEISEKSEIFDDQFSVERPDGSNFTLKIRSTKLEDSAMYFCASSLDREYGYTFGSGTRLTVV.